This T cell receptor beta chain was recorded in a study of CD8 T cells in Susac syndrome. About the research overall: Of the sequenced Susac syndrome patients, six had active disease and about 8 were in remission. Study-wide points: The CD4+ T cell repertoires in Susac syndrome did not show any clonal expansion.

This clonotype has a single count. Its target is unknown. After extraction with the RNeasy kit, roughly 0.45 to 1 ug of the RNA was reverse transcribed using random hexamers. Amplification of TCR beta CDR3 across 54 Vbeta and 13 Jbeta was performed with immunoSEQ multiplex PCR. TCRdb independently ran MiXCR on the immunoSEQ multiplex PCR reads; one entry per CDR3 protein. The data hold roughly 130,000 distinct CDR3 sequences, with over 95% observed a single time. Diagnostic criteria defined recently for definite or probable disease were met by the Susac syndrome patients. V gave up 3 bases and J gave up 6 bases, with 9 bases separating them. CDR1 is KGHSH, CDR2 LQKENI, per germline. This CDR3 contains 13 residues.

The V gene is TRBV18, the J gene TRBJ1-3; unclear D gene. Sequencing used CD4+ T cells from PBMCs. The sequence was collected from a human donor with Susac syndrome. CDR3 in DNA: TGTGCCAGCTCACCGGTCGAGCTAAACACCATATATTTT. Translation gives CASSPVELNTIYF.